A selection of T cell receptor beta chains follows, all from one sample in a study of human T cells and chemical hapten exposure. MiXCR, applied by TCRdb to the RACE reads, yields one record per CDR3 protein. The repertoire has some 38,000 distinct CDR3 sequences, around 6.4% of them found once; the top ten carry roughly 9.1%. The sequenced sample was whole blood, obtained in connection with sensitization to the hapten diphenylcyclopropenone (DPC). These TCRs come from a woman aged 30 to 39 with alopecia areata. Some clones in this sample may be carry-over from other donors' samples. CDR3s include the opening cysteine and the closing phenylalanine or tryptophan. Fields, in order: D gene, J gene, V gene, clone size, CDR3 protein, CDR3 DNA. A D gene is named only where the DNA matches it firmly. Clone size is stated in some rows and not others, as once, few, many or a class when expanded.

>NA|TRBJ1-5|TRBV12-3/TRBV12-4|few
CAGREPQHF
TGTGCCGGACGGGAGCCCCAGCATTTT
>NA|TRBJ2-3|TRBV20-1|few
CSARDPSSGTDTQYF
TGCAGTGCTAGAGATCCCAGTAGTGGTACAGATACGCAGTATTTT
>NA|TRBJ2-5|TRBV7-2|NA
CASSLMGKRETQYF
TGTGCCAGCAGCTTAATGGGGAAACGAGAGACCCAGTACTTC
>NA|TRBJ2-5|TRBV12-3/TRBV12-4|large
CASSSLLVPQYF
TGTGCCAGCAGTTCCTTACTAGTGCCCCAGTACTTC
>NA|TRBJ2-5|TRBV2|few
CASSEAGGIQETQYF
TGTGCCAGCAGTGAAGCGGGGGGCATACAAGAGACCCAGTACTTC
>NA|TRBJ1-4|TRBV12-3/TRBV12-4|few
CASSLYGDEKLFF
TGTGCCAGCAGTTTATACGGAGATGAAAAACTGTTTTTT
>NA|TRBJ2-7|TRBV14|few
CASRETGSYEQYF
TGTGCCAGCAGAGAAACAGGGTCCTACGAGCAGTACTTC
>TRBD2|TRBJ2-1|TRBV12-3/TRBV12-4|NA
CASSLLAGIDEQFF
TGTGCCAGCAGTTTACTAGCGGGGATCGATGAGCAGTTCTTC
>NA|TRBJ2-3|TRBV12-3/TRBV12-4|few
CASSLRAADTQYF
TGTGCCAGCAGTTTACGGGCAGCAGATACGCAGTATTTT
>TRBD1|TRBJ1-1|TRBV5-1|many
CASSIRQGEKAEAFF
TGCGCCAGCAGCATTCGACAGGGGGAGAAGGCTGAAGCTTTCTTT
>NA|TRBJ2-3|TRBV7-8|NA
CASSLVEVPDTQYF
TGTGCCAGCAGCTTAGTAGAGGTTCCAGATACGCAGTATTTT
>TRBD2|TRBJ2-1|TRBV9|many
CASSVLAGADNEQFF
TGTGCCAGCAGCGTCTTAGCGGGGGCCGACAATGAGCAGTTCTTC
>NA|TRBJ1-2|TRBV20-1|many
CSARGEARYGYTF
TGCAGTGCTAGAGGGGAAGCGCGCTATGGCTACACCTTC
>NA|TRBJ2-3|TRBV6-6|NA
CASRRRVSTDTQYF
TGTGCCAGCAGAAGGAGGGTGAGCACAGATACGCAGTATTTT
>NA|TRBJ2-3|TRBV4-3|NA
CASSRMASTDTQYF
TGCGCCAGCAGCCGGATGGCTAGCACAGATACGCAGTATTTT
>NA|TRBJ1-1|TRBV20-1|many
CSANDNPNTEAFF
TGCAGTGCAAACGACAATCCAAACACTGAAGCTTTCTTT
>NA|TRBJ1-1|TRBV6-2/TRBV6-3|few
CASSYQGSEAFF
TGTGCCAGCAGTTATCAGGGGTCGGAAGCTTTCTTT
>NA|TRBJ1-6|TRBV27|few
CASSLLGYNSPLHF
TGTGCCAGCAGTTTGTTGGGGTATAATTCACCCCTCCACTTT
>NA|TRBJ2-1|TRBV29-1|few
CSVVGGGPYNEQFF
TGCAGCGTTGTGGGAGGGGGCCCCTACAATGAGCAGTTCTTC
>NA|TRBJ2-7|TRBV7-2|many
CASSSFGRSSSYEQYF
TGTGCCAGCAGTTCATTTGGGCGGAGCAGCTCCTACGAGCAGTACTTC
>TRBD1|TRBJ1-4|TRBV6-1|few
CATLRAGGNEKLFF
TGTGCCACCCTCAGGGCAGGGGGTAATGAAAAACTGTTTTTT
>NA|TRBJ1-5|TRBV28|many
CASSAGEHQPQHF
TGTGCCAGCAGCGCAGGGGAACATCAGCCCCAGCATTTT
>NA|TRBJ1-1|TRBV5-1|few
CASSPRSGNREAFF
TGCGCCAGCAGCCCGCGATCAGGTAACCGTGAAGCTTTCTTT
>NA|TRBJ1-1|TRBV5-4|few
CASSFTNTEAFF
TGTGCCAGCAGCTTCACAAACACTGAAGCTTTCTTT
>TRBD1|TRBJ2-7|TRBV28|many
CASSYNRGETYEQYF
TGTGCCAGCAGTTACAACAGGGGAGAAACCTACGAGCAGTACTTC
>TRBD1|TRBJ2-3|TRBV28|many
CASIPGQFSDTQYF
TGTGCCAGCATCCCGGGACAGTTCTCAGATACGCAGTATTTT
>NA|TRBJ1-2|TRBV20-1|many
CSARTLLDGYTF
TGCAGTGCTAGGACCCTCCTTGATGGCTACACCTTC
>NA|TRBJ2-5|TRBV12-3/TRBV12-4|NA
CASSLNLETQYF
TGTGCCAGCAGTTTGAATCTAGAGACCCAGTACTTC
>TRBD1|TRBJ2-5|TRBV7-2|few
CASSLGQGAPKTQYF
TGTGCCAGCAGCTTAGGGCAGGGGGCTCCCAAGACCCAGTACTTC
>NA|TRBJ2-1|TRBV5-5|many
CASSLVVGGASYNEQFF
TGTGCCAGCAGCTTGGTGGTTGGAGGCGCTAGCTACAATGAGCAGTTCTTC
>NA|TRBJ1-4|TRBV15|many
CATSIPGINEKLFF
TGTGCCACCAGCATTCCAGGGATTAATGAAAAACTGTTTTTT
>NA|TRBJ2-3|TRBV28|many
CASGGRSTDTQYF
TGTGCCAGCGGTGGGCGGTCTACAGATACGCAGTATTTT
>NA|TRBJ2-2|TRBV30|few
CAWRWRGTGELFF
TGTGCCTGGAGATGGAGGGGAACCGGGGAGCTGTTTTTT
>NA|TRBJ1-6|TRBV30|few
CAWTRGSSYNSPLHF
TGTGCCTGGACAAGGGGGAGCTCCTATAATTCACCCCTCCACTTT
>TRBD1|TRBJ1-4|TRBV10-2|NA
CASKETGGYEKLFF
TGCGCCAGCAAAGAGACAGGGGGGTATGAAAAACTGTTTTTT
>NA|TRBJ1-1|TRBV27|many
CASSFSGLGTEAFF
TGTGCCAGCAGTTTCTCAGGCTTGGGCACTGAAGCTTTCTTT
>NA|TRBJ1-1|TRBV28|many
CASSSLKEGRGTEAFF
TGTGCCAGCAGTTCCCTTAAGGAGGGGCGGGGCACTGAAGCTTTCTTT
>TRBD1|TRBJ2-2|TRBV7-2|few
CASSPTGVFTGELFF
TGTGCCAGCAGCCCGACAGGGGTCTTCACCGGGGAGCTGTTTTTT
>NA|TRBJ1-1|TRBV30|many
CAWSRLAVGNTEAFF
TGTGCCTGGAGTCGCCTAGCCGTCGGGAACACTGAAGCTTTCTTT
>NA|TRBJ1-2|TRBV27|NA
CASSPLPDKPNYGYTF
TGTGCCAGCAGTCCACTTCCTGACAAGCCTAACTATGGCTACACCTTC
>TRBD1|TRBJ1-5|TRBV4-2|NA
CASSQDLAGGDQPQHF
TGTGCCAGCAGCCAAGATCTGGCAGGGGGGGATCAGCCCCAGCATTTT
>NA|TRBJ2-3|TRBV11-2|NA
CASSSAPDTQYF
TGTGCCAGCAGCTCGGCCCCAGATACGCAGTATTTT
>NA|TRBJ2-1|TRBV2|few
CASSGEDGNEQFF
TGTGCCAGCAGTGGGGAAGACGGGAATGAGCAGTTCTTC
>TRBD2|TRBJ2-3|TRBV29-1|many
CSVVTSGGADTQYF
TGCAGCGTTGTCACTAGCGGGGGAGCAGATACGCAGTATTTT
>NA|TRBJ1-5|TRBV5-1|many
CASSLDRRDQPQHF
TGCGCCAGCAGCTTGGACCGGCGGGACCAGCCCCAGCATTTT
>TRBD1|TRBJ2-3|TRBV5-5|many
CASSPDRVSAVTDTQYF
TGTGCCAGCAGTCCAGACAGGGTCTCAGCGGTCACAGATACGCAGTATTTT
>NA|TRBJ2-1|TRBV28|NA
CASSFQLAPPSYNEQFF
TGTGCCAGCAGTTTTCAGCTAGCTCCTCCCTCCTACAATGAGCAGTTCTTC
>NA|TRBJ1-2|TRBV5-1|many
CASSLDPGVNYGYTF
TGCGCCAGCAGCTTGGATCCAGGGGTAAACTATGGCTACACCTTC
>NA|TRBJ2-7|TRBV20-1|NA
CSARDQYSYEQYF
TGCAGTGCTAGAGATCAGTATTCCTACGAGCAGTACTTC
>NA|TRBJ2-7|TRBV3-1|many
CASSRGDEQYF
TGTGCCAGCAGCCGGGGTGACGAGCAGTACTTC
>TRBD2|TRBJ2-5|TRBV9|few
CASSWTSGGETQYF
TGTGCCAGCAGCTGGACTAGCGGGGGAGAGACCCAGTACTTC
>NA|TRBJ1-2|TRBV6-2/TRBV6-3|many
CASSYSTDSSYGYTF
TGTGCCAGCAGTTACTCGACGGACAGCTCCTATGGCTACACCTTC
>TRBD1|TRBJ1-5|TRBV20-1|many
CSASGQGASSGQPQHF
TGCAGTGCTAGCGGGCAGGGGGCCTCTTCAGGCCAGCCCCAGCATTTT
>NA|TRBJ1-6|TRBV28|NA
CASSLFFPGSPLHF
TGTGCCAGCAGTTTATTTTTTCCGGGATCACCCCTCCACTTT
>TRBD1|TRBJ2-3|TRBV4-3|NA
CASSNRDRGGTQYF
TGCGCCAGCAGCAACCGGGACAGGGGAGGTACGCAGTATTTT
>NA|TRBJ1-2|TRBV3-1|few
CASSQDTIVGRYTF
TGTGCCAGCAGCCAAGATACAATAGTCGGGCGCTACACCTTC
>NA|TRBJ2-3|TRBV11-3|many
CASSLDSTDTQYF
TGTGCCAGCAGCTTAGATAGCACAGATACGCAGTATTTT